The 31 T cell receptor beta chains below all came from one sample that was sequenced in a study of blood T cell repertoires in COVID-19. TCRdb's copy holds only in-frame clones and misses some; the assay was immunoSEQ multiplex PCR. The sample has 80,000 to 90,000 clones, approximately 79% seen once. Sequencing used peripheral blood. These receptor sequences come from a man in his 70s with acute or convalescent COVID-19.

This sequence joins TRBV28 and TRBJ1-1, with D unclear. Germline-derived CDR1 and CDR2 are MDHEN and SYDVKM. V was shortened by 6 bases and J by 3 bases, with 14 bases between the two germline ends. The CDR3 has 14 residues. The CDR3 loop is CASRPHQAYTEAFF. Here the CDR3 DNA reads TGTGCCAGCAGGCCCCACCAGGCATACACTGAAGCTTTCTTT. The variable domain in full, with the rest retrieved from reference TRBV28 and TRBJ1-1, is DVKVTQSSRYLVKRTGEKVFLECVQDMDHENMFWYRQDPGLGLRLIYFSYDVKMKEKGDIPEGYSVSREKKERFSLILESASTNQTSMYLCASRPHQAYTEAFFGQGTRLTVV.

A remark on this clone: This CDR3 is also generated by other DNA sequences in the sample. CDR3 in amino acids: CASSQGQNQPQHF. CDR3 nucleotides: TGTGCCAGCAGCCAAGGACAGAATCAGCCCCAGCATTTT. The rearrangement joins TRBV14 to TRBJ1-5, with D possibly TRBD1 on 5 matching bases. This CDR3 contains 13 residues. Germline V gene lookup returns CDR1 SGHDN and CDR2 FVKESK. The V end lost 1 base, the J end lost 4 bases, and 5 bases lay between the germline ends.

The chain carries TRBV1 and TRBJ1-2; the table gives TRBD1 as D, unverified against the DNA. TRBV1 is assigned pseudogene status. The CDR3 is 15 residues long. This chain's CDR3 is CTSSTPGQNLYGYTF. CDR3 nucleotides: TGCACCAGCAGCACTCCGGGACAGAACCTCTATGGCTACACCTTC.

The chain links TRBV5-6 to TRBJ1-3, with D possibly matching TRBD1 (6 bases). The length of the CDR3 is 14 residues. Trimming removed 3 bases from V and 3 bases from J, with 10 bases in between. Germline CDR1 and CDR2: SGHDT and YYEEEE. The CDR3 loop is CASSSQGRGNTIYF. CDR3 nucleotide sequence: TGTGCCAGCAGCTCACAGGGACGTGGAAACACCATATATTTT.

This chain links TRBV28 with TRBJ1-1, with a possible D match to TRBD1 (6 bases). Germline assignment: CDR1 MDHEN and CDR2 SYDVKM. This CDR3 is 17 amino acids long. Trimming cost V 3 bases and J 6 bases, with 23 bases left between them. CDR3 coding DNA: TGTGCCAGCAGTTTTGGCTCGGTTTTCGGGAGGGGGGCTGAAGCTTTCTTT. The encoded protein is CASSFGSVFGRGAEAFF. The variable domain in full, completed from reference TRBV28 and TRBJ1-1, reads DVKVTQSSRYLVKRTGEKVFLECVQDMDHENMFWYRQDPGLGLRLIYFSYDVKMKEKGDIPEGYSVSREKKERFSLILESASTNQTSMYLCASSFGSVFGRGAEAFFGQGTRLTVV.

The V gene is TRBV12-3 or TRBV12-4, the J gene TRBJ1-1, with 8 bases lining up with TRBD1. CDR3 size: 13 residues. The junction had 9 bases not matched to a gene; V was cut back by 6 bases and J by 9 bases. The CDR3 reads CASSPDRARKAFF. The DNA of the CDR3 is TGTGCCAGCAGCCCGGACAGGGCTCGTAAAGCTTTCTTT.

This chain links TRBV6-1 with TRBJ1-5; maybe TRBD1 (6 bases). The CDR3 is 16 amino acids. The V end was cut by 2 bases, the J end by 6 bases, with 17 bases between. Germline CDR1 MNHNS, CDR2 SASEGT. The CDR3 bases are TGTGCCAGCAGTGAAATGGGAGCTACAGGGTCTCAGCCCCAGCATTTT. It is translated as CASSEMGATGSQPQHF.

V and J are TRBV2 and TRBJ1-1; D unclear. Trimming cost V 6 bases and J 10 bases, with 21 bases left between them. Germline values: CDR1 SNHLY, CDR2 FYNNEI. The CDR3 has 14 residues. This CDR3 reads CASRTNGRHYGAFF. CDR3 sequence (DNA): TGTGCCAGCAGGACTAACGGACGGCACTATGGAGCTTTCTTT. Variable domain in full (rest from reference TRBV2 and TRBJ1-1): EPEVTQTPSHQVTQMGQEVILRCVPISNHLYFYWYRQILGQKVEFLVSFYNNEISEKSEIFDDQFSVERPDGSNFTLKIRSTKLEDSAMYFCASRTNGRHYGAFFGQGTRLTVV.

The rearrangement joins TRBV5-1 to TRBJ2-1; 7 bases fit TRBD2. CDR1 is SGHRS and CDR2 is YFSETQ in the germline V gene. CDR3 length: 17 residues. Trimming took 2 bases from V and 4 from J; bases not matched to a gene: 12. The CDR3 is CASSFESGANTYNEQFF. The DNA for the CDR3 is TGCGCCAGCAGCTTTGAGAGCGGGGCCAATACATACAATGAGCAGTTCTTC.

The chain couples TRBV27 to TRBJ2-2; maybe TRBD1 (6 bases). CDR3 length equals 16 residues. The V gene lost 1 base and the J gene lost 0 bases, with 9 bases spanning the gap. Germline CDR1 is MNHEY and CDR2 is SMNVEV (reference sequence). The chain's CDR3 is CASSLWAGANTGELFF. CDR3 bases: TGTGCCAGCAGTTTATGGGCAGGGGCGAACACCGGGGAGCTGTTTTTT.

The chain uses TRBV7-9 and TRBJ2-2; TRBD1 aligns across 11 bases. Germline values: CDR1 SEHNR, CDR2 FQNEAQ (reference sequence). The length of the CDR3 is 15 residues. V was pared by 5 bases and J by 6 bases, with 5 bases of the junction left unmatched. The CDR3 coding sequence is TGTGCCAGCAGCCCGTCGGGACAGGGGGCCGGGGAGCTGTTTTTT. It yields the protein CASSPSGQGAGELFF.

This clone showed up many times. The chain uses TRBV5-1 and TRBJ2-1, with D maybe TRBD2 (6 bases). The ends were cut back, 2 bases at V and 6 bases at J, with 12 bases in the middle. The germline gives CDR1 SGHRS, CDR2 YFSETQ. CDR3 length equals 14 residues. CDR3 protein: CASSFGGEGNEQFF. The CDR3 DNA reads TGCGCCAGCAGCTTCGGAGGGGAAGGCAATGAGCAGTTCTTC.

The V call is TRBV18, the J call TRBJ2-1; D unresolved. Germline lookup yields CDR1 KGHSH and CDR2 LQKENI. V lost 2 bases, J lost 1 base, and 6 bases lay in between. The CDR3 runs 14 residues. CDR3 nucleotide sequence: TGTGCCAGCTCACCAACACCTTCCTACAATGAGCAGTTCTTC. Its translation is CASSPTPSYNEQFF. The full variable domain, its missing parts supplied by reference TRBV18 and TRBJ2-1, is NAGVMQNPRHLVRRRGQEARLRCSPMKGHSHVYWYRQLPEEGLKFMVYLQKENIIDESGMPKERFSAEFPKEGPSILRIQQVVRGDSAAYFCASSPTPSYNEQFFGPGTRLTVL.

The V and J genes are TRBV19 and TRBJ2-3, with 7 bases that match TRBD2. Germline CDR1 and CDR2: LNHDA and SQIVND (reference sequence). V was pared by 4 bases and J by 1 base, with 2 bases of the junction left unmatched. The CDR3 length is 14 residues. The CDR3 reads CASSKLAGTDTQYF. The CDR3 region has the DNA TGTGCCAGTAGTAAGCTAGCGGGCACAGATACGCAGTATTTT.

This chain connects TRBV5-1 to TRBJ2-5; D is possibly TRBD1 (6 bases). The CDR3 contains 15 residues. V was shortened by 3 bases and J by 3 bases, with 15 bases between the two germline ends. CDR1 and CDR2 (germline): SGHRS, YFSETQ. The CDR3 DNA is TGCGCCAGCAGCTCTCAGGGGAAGGAGGAAGAGACCCAGTACTTC. Translated, it gives CASSSQGKEEETQYF.

V and J are TRBV28 and TRBJ1-2; TRBD1 matches at 9 bases. V gave up 3 bases and J gave up 6 bases; unmatched junction bases: 8. The CDR3 covers 15 residues. CDR1 is MDHEN and CDR2 is SYDVKM in the germline V gene. The DNA of the CDR3 is TGTGCCAGCAGTTTCCCGGGACAGGGTGAGAATGGCTACACCTTC. Translating gives CASSFPGQGENGYTF.

The V and J genes are TRBV5-4 and TRBJ1-2, with 7 bases identical to TRBD1. V was clipped by 3 bases and J by 3 bases; unmatched bases: 8. The CDR3 extends over 15 amino acids. Germline loops: CDR1 SGHNT, CDR2 YYREEE (reference sequence). The CDR3 reads CASSSTGQDYYGYTF. The DNA for the CDR3 is TGTGCCAGCAGCTCGACCGGACAGGACTACTATGGCTACACCTTC.

The chain combines TRBV12-3 or TRBV12-4 with TRBJ1-1, with D unresolved. The CDR3 length is 10 residues. The germline V and J ends were trimmed by 6 bases and 5 bases, with 4 bases remaining between them. The CDR3 here is CASSETEAFF. For the CDR3, the DNA is TGTGCCAGCAGCGAGACTGAAGCTTTCTTT.

This chain connects TRBV5-1 to TRBJ2-6, with D maybe TRBD1 (6 bases). This CDR3 spans 15 amino acids. The V and J ends lost 2 bases and 2 bases respectively, with 8 bases between them. The germline V gene has CDR1 SGHRS and CDR2 YFSETQ. The DNA for the CDR3 is TGCGCCAGCAGCTTTGGGGGCACTGGGGCCAACGTCCTGACTTTC. Encoded protein: CASSFGGTGANVLTF.

V gene TRBV3-1 (or the pseudogene TRBV3-2) combines with J gene TRBJ1-1; 9 bases fit TRBD1. There are 13 residues in the CDR3. V lost 6 bases to trimming and J lost 5 bases; unmatched junction nucleotides: 4. Germline CDR1 reads LGHDT; CDR2 reads YNNKEL (reference sequence). The CDR3 loop reads CASSYDRGTEAFF. The CDR3, as DNA: TGTGCCAGCAGTTACGACAGGGGGACTGAAGCTTTCTTT.

V and J are TRBV28 and TRBJ2-6; TRBD2 aligns across 8 bases. The CDR3 totals 15 residues. V gave up 10 bases and J gave up 7 bases; unmatched junction bases: 12. Germline CDR1 MDHEN, CDR2 SYDVKM. CDR3 amino acids: CATHGGVLRANVLTF. Written as DNA, the CDR3 is TGTGCCACCCACGGGGGGGTACTTCGCGCCAACGTCCTGACTTTC.

V and J are TRBV5-6 and TRBJ2-7; no firm D call. Germline values: CDR1 SGHDT, CDR2 YYEEEE. Trimming cost V 2 bases and J 3 bases, with 12 bases left between them. The CDR3 length is 14 residues. The CDR3 DNA reads as TGTGCCAGCAGCTTTGGTCAGGTTTTCTACGAGCAGTACTTC. It specifies CASSFGQVFYEQYF.

The genes are TRBV2 and TRBJ1-5; D uncertain. The CDR3 covers 14 residues. The V gene's germline CDR1 is SNHLY and CDR2 FYNNEI. V lost 4 bases and J 1 base, leaving 8 bases between the germline ends. The CDR3 here is CASSGRLSNQPQHF. The CDR3 DNA is TGTGCCAGCAGTGGCCGACTGAGCAATCAGCCCCAGCATTTT.

The rearrangement uses TRBV4-1 and TRBJ1-2; no clear D gene. Between the trimmed V and J ends, which lost 1 base and 1 base, there was a span of 16 bases. Per germline, CDR1 MGHRA and CDR2 YSYEKL. The CDR3 length is 17 residues. CDR3 residues: CASSQAPMVGDNYGYTF. CDR3 nucleotide sequence: TGCGCCAGCAGCCAAGCCCCAATGGTCGGGGATAACTATGGCTACACCTTC.

The chain has TRBV20-1 and TRBJ1-2; no reliable D call. This CDR3 has 14 residues. Germline loops: CDR1 DFQATT, CDR2 SNEGSKA (reference sequence). V was shortened by 3 bases and J by 0 bases, with 11 bases between the two germline ends. The CDR3: CSASDTFSNYGYTF. DNA of the CDR3: TGCAGTGCTAGTGACACTTTTTCTAACTATGGCTACACCTTC.

The gene calls are TRBV12-3 or TRBV12-4 and TRBJ1-1, with TRBD1 as a possible D gene (6 bases). The length of the CDR3 is 12 residues. V gave up 3 bases and J gave up 5 bases, with 7 bases separating them. CDR3: CASSFGQTEAFF. DNA of the CDR3: TGTGCCAGCAGTTTCGGACAGACTGAAGCTTTCTTT.

The chain carries TRBV7-9 and TRBJ1-6, with D tentatively TRBD1 (5 bases). Germline values: CDR1 SEHNR, CDR2 FQNEAQ (reference sequence). This CDR3 spans 14 amino acids. The V and J ends lost 4 bases and 6 bases respectively, with 10 bases between them. The CDR3 region is CASSSRTTNSPLHF. The DNA of the CDR3 is TGTGCCAGCAGCTCGCGGACAACTAATTCACCCCTCCACTTT.

This clone was counted between two and nine times. V usage is TRBV14 and J usage is TRBJ1-3; 7 bases align to TRBD1. CDR1 is SGHDN, CDR2 FVKESK, per germline. Trimming cost V 5 bases and J 0 bases; bases outside gene matches: 1. The CDR3 consists of 14 residues. For the CDR3, the DNA is TGTGCCAGCAGCAGGACAGGCTCTGGAAACACCATATATTTT. It translates to CASSRTGSGNTIYF. Full variable domain (remainder filled in from reference TRBV14 and TRBJ1-3): EAGVTQFPSHSVIEKGQTVTLRCDPISGHDNLYWYRRVMGKEIKFLLHFVKESKQDESGMPNNRFLAERTGGTYSTLKVQPAELEDSGVYFCASSRTGSGNTIYFGEGSWLTVV.

This clone was picked up one time. The CDR3 DNA sequence: TGCAGCGTTGATTCCCCTAGCACAGATACGCAGTATTTT. Its translation: CSVDSPSTDTQYF. The chain uses TRBV29-1 and TRBJ2-3; D is unresolved. The CDR3 loop spans 13 amino acids. From germline, CDR1 is SQVTM and CDR2 ANQGSEA. V lost 3 bases and J lost 0, with 7 bases in between.

This clone was observed a few times. The chain has TRBV3-1 (or the pseudogene TRBV3-2) and TRBJ2-1, with D uncertain. Germline V gene data show CDR1 as LGHDT and CDR2 as YNNKEL (reference sequence). With 3 bases removed from V and 6 bases from J, the gap between germline ends came to 9 bases. CDR3 length: 13 amino acids. The CDR3: CASSHGLANEQFF. CDR3 DNA sequence: TGTGCCAGCAGCCACGGGTTGGCCAATGAGCAGTTCTTC.

The genes are TRBV29-1 and TRBJ1-5; maybe TRBD1 (6 bases). CDR1 is SQVTM, CDR2 ANQGSEA, per germline. The ends were cut back, 4 bases at V and 0 bases at J, with 10 bases in the middle. CDR3 length: 14 residues. CDR3 DNA sequence: TGCAGCGTTGCCAAGACAGGTAGCAATCAGCCCCAGCATTTT. This encodes CSVAKTGSNQPQHF.